This T cell receptor beta chain emerged from a study of cytomegalovirus exposure and HLA in healthy donors. The study's findings and limits: A link between a missense DCLRE1C variant and TCR beta V- and J-gene trimming emerged from a later analysis.

As to this clone: Antigen specificity is unknown.

V trimming: 7 bases; J trimming: 2 bases; junction bases outside the gene matches: 2. The CDR3 sequence is 15 residues long. In germline, CDR1 is LNHDA, CDR2 SQIVND (reference sequence). Use of 60 Vbeta and 13 Jbeta primers characterized the PCR. TCRdb keeps only in-frame clones here, not all; method: immunoSEQ multiplex PCR. The sample yields about 82,000 clones, roughly four fifths seen once. The chain uses TRBV19 and TRBJ2-1, with 13 nucleotides matching TRBD2. The specimen sequenced was PBMCs. This TCR derives from a human donor in good health. Written as DNA, the CDR3 is TGTGCCAGTACCACTAGCGGGGGGGCCTACAATGAGCAGTTCTTC. Residues: CASTTSGGAYNEQFF.